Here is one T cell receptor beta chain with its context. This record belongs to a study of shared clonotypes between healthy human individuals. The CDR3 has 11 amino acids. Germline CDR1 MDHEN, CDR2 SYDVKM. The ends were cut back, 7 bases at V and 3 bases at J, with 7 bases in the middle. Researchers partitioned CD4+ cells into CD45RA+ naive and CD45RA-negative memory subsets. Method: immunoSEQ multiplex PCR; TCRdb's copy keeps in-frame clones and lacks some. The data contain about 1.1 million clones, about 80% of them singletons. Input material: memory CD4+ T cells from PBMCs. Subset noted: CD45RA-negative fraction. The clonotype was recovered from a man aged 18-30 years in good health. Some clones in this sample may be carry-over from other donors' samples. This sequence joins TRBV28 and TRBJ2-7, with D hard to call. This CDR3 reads CASTSFYEQYF. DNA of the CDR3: TGTGCCAGCACCTCCTTCTACGAGCAGTACTTC.